This TCR beta chain was found in a study of cytomegalovirus exposure and HLA in healthy donors. The ends were cut back, 0 bases at V and 0 bases at J, with 10 bases in the middle. The CDR3 runs to 15 residues. Germline V gene data show CDR1 as SGHRS and CDR2 as YFSETQ. Both 60 Vbeta primers and 13 Jbeta primers went into the PCR. Sequencing was performed with immunoSEQ multiplex PCR; in TCRdb, only in-frame clones are kept and a portion is missing. The sample lists some 140,000 clones; about 83% were seen once. The table lists this clone with a count of one. Healthy bone marrow donors supplied every sample.

The rearrangement uses TRBV5-1 and TRBJ2-7; maybe TRBD1 (5 bases). Sequencing was done on a sample of PBMCs. The clonotype originates from a woman aged 40 to 55 in good health and CMV-seronegative. CDR3: CASSLDRQSSYEQYF. The CDR3 DNA sequence: TGCGCCAGCAGCTTGGACAGGCAGAGCTCCTACGAGCAGTACTTC. The full variable domain, completed using reference TRBV5-1 and TRBJ2-7, is KAGVTQTPRYLIKTRGQQVTLSCSPISGHRSVSWYQQTPGQGLQFLFEYFSETQRNKGNFPGRFSGRQFSNSRSEMNVSTLELGDSALYLCASSLDRQSSYEQYFGPGTRLTVT.